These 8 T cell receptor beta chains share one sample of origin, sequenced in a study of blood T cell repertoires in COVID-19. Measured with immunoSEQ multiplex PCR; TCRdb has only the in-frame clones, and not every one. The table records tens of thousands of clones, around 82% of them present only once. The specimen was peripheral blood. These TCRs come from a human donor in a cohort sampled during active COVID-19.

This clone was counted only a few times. For the CDR3, the DNA is TGTGCCAGCAGTGATATCCGGGGGGATTCCTACGAGCAGTACTTC. It specifies CASSDIRGDSYEQYF. J is TRBJ2-7 and V is TRBV2; 7 nucleotides line up with TRBD2. V lost 3 bases to trimming and J lost 1 base; unmatched junction nucleotides: 6. Germline CDR1 reads SNHLY; CDR2 reads FYNNEI. The CDR3 runs 15 residues.

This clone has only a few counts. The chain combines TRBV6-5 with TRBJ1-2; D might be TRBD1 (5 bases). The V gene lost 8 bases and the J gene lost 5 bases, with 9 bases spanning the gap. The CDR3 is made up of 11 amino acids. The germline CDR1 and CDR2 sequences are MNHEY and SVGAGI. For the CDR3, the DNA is TGTGCCAGCGCAGGGACTTATGGCTACACCTTC. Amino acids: CASAGTYGYTF.

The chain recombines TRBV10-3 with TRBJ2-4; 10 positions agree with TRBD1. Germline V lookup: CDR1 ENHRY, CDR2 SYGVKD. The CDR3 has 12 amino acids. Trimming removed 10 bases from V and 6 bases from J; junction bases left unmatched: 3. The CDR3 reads CATGQGGNIQYF. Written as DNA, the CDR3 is TGTGCCACCGGACAGGGGGGAAACATTCAGTACTTC.

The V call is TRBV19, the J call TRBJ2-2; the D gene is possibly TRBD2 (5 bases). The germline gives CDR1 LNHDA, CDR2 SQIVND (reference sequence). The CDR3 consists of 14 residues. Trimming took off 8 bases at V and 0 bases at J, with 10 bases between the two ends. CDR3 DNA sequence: TGTGCCAGTTCCAGCGGAGCGAACACCGGGGAGCTGTTTTTT. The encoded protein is CASSSGANTGELFF.

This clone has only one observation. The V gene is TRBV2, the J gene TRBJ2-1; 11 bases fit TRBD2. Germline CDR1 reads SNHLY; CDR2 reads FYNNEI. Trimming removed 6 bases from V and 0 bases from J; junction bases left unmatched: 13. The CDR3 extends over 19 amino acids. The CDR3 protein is CASRLQGTSGLTSYNEQFF. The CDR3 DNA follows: TGTGCCAGCAGGCTCCAGGGGACTAGCGGTTTGACCTCCTACAATGAGCAGTTCTTC.

CDR3 amino acids: CASSPIPNSYSGNTIYF. The CDR3 DNA is TGTGCCAGCTCACCCATTCCGAACAGCTACTCTGGAAACACCATATATTTT. The chain is built from TRBV18 and TRBJ1-3; no reliable D call. This CDR3 comprises 17 residues. Trimming removed 3 bases at V and 0 bases at J, with 15 bases between. Germline V gives CDR1 KGHSH, CDR2 LQKENI.

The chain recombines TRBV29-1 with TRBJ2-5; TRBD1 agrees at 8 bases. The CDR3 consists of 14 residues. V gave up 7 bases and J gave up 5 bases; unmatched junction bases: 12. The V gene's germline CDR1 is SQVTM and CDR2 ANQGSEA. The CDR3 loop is CSAGQGVGKETQYF. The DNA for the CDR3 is TGCAGCGCAGGACAGGGTGTGGGTAAGGAGACCCAGTACTTC.

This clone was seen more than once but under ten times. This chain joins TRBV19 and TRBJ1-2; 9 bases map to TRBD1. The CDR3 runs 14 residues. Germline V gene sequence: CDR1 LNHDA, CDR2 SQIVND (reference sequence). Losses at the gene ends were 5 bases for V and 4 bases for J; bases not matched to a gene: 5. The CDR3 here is CASSPGTGPYGYTF. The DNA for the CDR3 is TGTGCCAGTAGTCCTGGGACAGGGCCCTATGGCTACACCTTC.